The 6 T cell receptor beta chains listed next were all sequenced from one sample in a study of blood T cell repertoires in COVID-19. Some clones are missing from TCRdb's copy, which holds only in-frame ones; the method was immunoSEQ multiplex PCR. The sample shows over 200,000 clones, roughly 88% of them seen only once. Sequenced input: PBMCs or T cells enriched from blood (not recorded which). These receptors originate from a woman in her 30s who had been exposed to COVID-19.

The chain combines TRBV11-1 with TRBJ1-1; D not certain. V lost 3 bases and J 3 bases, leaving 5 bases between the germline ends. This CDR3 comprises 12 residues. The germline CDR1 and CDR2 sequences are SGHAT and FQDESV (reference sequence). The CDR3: CASSFSDTEAFF. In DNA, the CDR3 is TGTGCCAGCAGCTTCAGTGACACTGAAGCTTTCTTT.

The DNA for the CDR3 is TGTGCCAGCAGCTTAGGATCCGGGGATCGATATGGCTACACCTTC. As protein: CASSLGSGDRYGYTF. This chain uses TRBV7-9 with TRBJ1-2; D call uncertain. The CDR3 has 15 amino acids. Trimming pared 1 base from V and 5 bases from J, leaving 14 bases between. Germline lookup yields CDR1 SEHNR and CDR2 FQNEAQ (reference sequence).

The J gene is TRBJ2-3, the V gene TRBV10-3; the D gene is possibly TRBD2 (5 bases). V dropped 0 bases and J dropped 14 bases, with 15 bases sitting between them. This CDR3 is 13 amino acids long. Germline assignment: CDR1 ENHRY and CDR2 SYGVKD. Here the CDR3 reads CAISESGAVKVYF. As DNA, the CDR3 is TGTGCCATCAGTGAGTCGGGAGCAGTCAAGGTGTATTTT.

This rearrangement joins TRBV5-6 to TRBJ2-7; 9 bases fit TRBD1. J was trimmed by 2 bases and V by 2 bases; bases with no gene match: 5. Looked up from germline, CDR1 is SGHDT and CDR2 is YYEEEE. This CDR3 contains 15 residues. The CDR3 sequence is CASSFRGTGPYEQYF. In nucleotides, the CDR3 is TGTGCCAGCAGCTTTAGGGGGACAGGGCCCTACGAGCAGTACTTC. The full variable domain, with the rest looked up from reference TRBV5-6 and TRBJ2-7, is DAGVTQSPTHLIKTRGQQVTLRCSPKSGHDTVSWYQQALGQGPQFIFQYYEEEERQRGNFPDRFSGHQFPNYSSELNVNALLLGDSALYLCASSFRGTGPYEQYFGPGTRLTVT.

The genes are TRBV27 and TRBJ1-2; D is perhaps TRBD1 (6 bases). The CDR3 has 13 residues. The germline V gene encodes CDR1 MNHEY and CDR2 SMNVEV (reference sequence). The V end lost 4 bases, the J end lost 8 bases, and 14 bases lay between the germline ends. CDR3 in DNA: TGTGCCAGCAGTTCTTACAGGGATCACGGCTACACCTTC. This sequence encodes CASSSYRDHGYTF.

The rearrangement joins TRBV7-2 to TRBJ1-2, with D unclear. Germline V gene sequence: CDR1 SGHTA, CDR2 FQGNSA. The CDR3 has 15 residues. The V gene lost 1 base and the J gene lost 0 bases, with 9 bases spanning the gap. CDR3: CASSLGRGANYGYTF. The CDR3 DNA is TGTGCCAGCAGCTTAGGCCGGGGAGCTAACTATGGCTACACCTTC. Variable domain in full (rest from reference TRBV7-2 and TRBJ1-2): GAGVSQSPSNKVTEKGKDVELRCDPISGHTALYWYRQSLGQGLEFLIYFQGNSAPDKSGLPSDRFSAERTGGSVSTLTIQRTQQEDSAVYLCASSLGRGANYGYTFGSGTRLTVV.